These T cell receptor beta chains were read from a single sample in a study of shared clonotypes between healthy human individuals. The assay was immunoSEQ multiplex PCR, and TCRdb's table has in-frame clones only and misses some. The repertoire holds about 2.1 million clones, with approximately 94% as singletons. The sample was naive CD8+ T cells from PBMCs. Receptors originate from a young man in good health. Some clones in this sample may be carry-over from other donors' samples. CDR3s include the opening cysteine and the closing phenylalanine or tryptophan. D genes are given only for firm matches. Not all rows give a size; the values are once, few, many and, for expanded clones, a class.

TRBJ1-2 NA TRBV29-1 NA TGCAGCGTTGAAGGCGTGGCAGGAAGAGGGGTTTACTATGGCTACACCTTC CSVEGVAGRGVYYGYTF
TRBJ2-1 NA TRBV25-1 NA TGTGCCAGCTCTAGGGGTGAGCAGTTCTTC CASSRGEQFF
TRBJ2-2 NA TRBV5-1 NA TGCGCCAGCAGCTTGGAATACCCACAGGGGAGGGGCACCGGGGAGCTGTTTTTT CASSLEYPQGRGTGELFF
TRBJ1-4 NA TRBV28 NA TGTGCCAGCAGGGACACCTATCCTCCCGGAATGAATGAAAAACTGTTTTTT CASRDTYPPGMNEKLFF
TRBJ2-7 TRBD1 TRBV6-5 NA TGTGCCAGCAGTTTTGACAGGGGGCGAGAGCAGTACTTC CASSFDRGREQYF
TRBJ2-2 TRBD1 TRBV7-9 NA TGTGCCAGCAGCCCCCGGGACAGGGACACCGGGGAGCTGTTTTTT CASSPRDRDTGELFF
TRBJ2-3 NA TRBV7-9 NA TGTGCCAGCAGCTTAACTATCGAGGGCCCGGGCGGATCAGATACGCAGTATTTT CASSLTIEGPGGSDTQYF
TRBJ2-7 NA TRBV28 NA TGTGCCAGCAGAGCCCAGGGGTGGGACGAGCAGTACTTC CASRAQGWDEQYF
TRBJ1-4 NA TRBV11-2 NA TGTGCCAGCAGCGGGGGGTGGGAGAGGAATGAAAAACTGTTTTTT CASSGGWERNEKLFF
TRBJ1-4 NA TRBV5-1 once TGCGCCAGCAGCTTGGCCTTTAGTGAGGGGGGTGAAAAACTGTTTTTT CASSLAFSEGGEKLFF
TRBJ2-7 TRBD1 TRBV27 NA TGTGCCAGCATGCCGAACTTGGGGGACAGACCCTACGAGCAGTACTTC CASMPNLGDRPYEQYF
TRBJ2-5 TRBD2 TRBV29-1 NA TGCAGCGTTAGTCTGAGAGCGACTAGCGGGAGGGTGGGGACCCAGTACTTC CSVSLRATSGRVGTQYF
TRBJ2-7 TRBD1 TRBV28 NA TGTGCCAGCAGTCCCGGGACAGGGGGCGTTTACGAGCAGTACTTC CASSPGTGGVYEQYF
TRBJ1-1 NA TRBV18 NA TGTGCCAGCTCACCACCGGTCCTCCCCGGGACTGAAGCTTTCTTT CASSPPVLPGTEAFF
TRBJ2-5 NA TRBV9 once TGTGCCAGCAGAGGTTCCGACGGGCGGCAGTACTTC CASRGSDGRQYF
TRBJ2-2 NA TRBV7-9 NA TGTGCCAGCAGCTACCGACAGAGCGGGGAGCTGTTTTTT CASSYRQSGELFF
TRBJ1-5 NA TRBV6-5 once TGTGCCAGCAGTTACGGGACTTCCGTAGGGCAGCCCCAGCATTTT CASSYGTSVGQPQHF
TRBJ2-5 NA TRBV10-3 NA TGTGCCATCAGTGTGCGAGGATATGAAGAGACCCAGTACTTC CAISVRGYEETQYF
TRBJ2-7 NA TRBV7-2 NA TGTGCCAGCAGCTTCAAGACTGTTCTTTTCTACGAGCAGTACTTC CASSFKTVLFYEQYF
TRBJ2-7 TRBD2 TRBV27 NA TGTGCCAGCACCGGCGGGACTAGGGCCCACGAGCAGTACTTC CASTGGTRAHEQYF
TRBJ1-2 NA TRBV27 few TGTGCCAGCAAACCTGCGGGTGTGTATGGCTACACCTTC CASKPAGVYGYTF
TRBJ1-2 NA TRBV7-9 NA TGTGCCAGCAGCTGGGAGGGCGATGGCTACACCTTC CASSWEGDGYTF
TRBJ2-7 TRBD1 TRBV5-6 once TGTGCCAGCAGCTTGGCCGGGACAGTAATCTACGAGCAGTACTTC CASSLAGTVIYEQYF
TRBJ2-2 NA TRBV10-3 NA TGTGCCATCAGTGAGTTAGGCTCGAACACCGGGGAGCTGTTTTTT CAISELGSNTGELFF
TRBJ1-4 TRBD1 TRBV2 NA TGTGCCAGCAGTGAGACAGGGGAGGCGGAAAATGAAAAACTGTTTTTT CASSETGEAENEKLFF
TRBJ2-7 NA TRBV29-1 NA TGCAGCGTTGAAGCCCTGGGCGAGCAGTACTTC CSVEALGEQYF
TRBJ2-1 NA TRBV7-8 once TGTGCCAGCAGCCCAGGGAAGACCTCCTACAATGAGCAGTTCTTC CASSPGKTSYNEQFF
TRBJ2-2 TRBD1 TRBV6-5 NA TGTGCCGTAGGGACGGGACAGGGGGGCACCGGGGAGCTGTTTTTT CAVGTGQGGTGELFF
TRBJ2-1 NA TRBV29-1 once TGCAGCGTTGGACTTGGGCTCACGGACGATGAGCAGTTCTTC CSVGLGLTDDEQFF
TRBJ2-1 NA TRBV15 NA TGTGCCACCAGCAGGAAGCAGGGTGTGGATGAGCAGTTCTTC CATSRKQGVDEQFF
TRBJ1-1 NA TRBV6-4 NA TGTGCCAGCAGTGACTTCTTGAACACTGAAGCTTTCTTT CASSDFLNTEAFF
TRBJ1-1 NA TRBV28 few TGTGCCAGCAGTTTAATCCGCACCGCTGAAGCTTTCTTT CASSLIRTAEAFF
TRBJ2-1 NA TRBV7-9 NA TGTGCCAGCAGCTTAGTTAAGGTGGATGAGCAGTTCTTC CASSLVKVDEQFF
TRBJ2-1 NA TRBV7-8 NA TGTGCCAGCAGCTTATCTCTTGGCGGATCCGTAAACAATGAGCAGTTCTTC CASSLSLGGSVNNEQFF
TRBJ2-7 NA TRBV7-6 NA TGTGCCAGCAGCTTAGGGGACTGGGAAAGGGCCTACGAGCAGTACTTC CASSLGDWERAYEQYF
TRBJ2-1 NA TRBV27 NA TGTGCCAGCAGTTTTATCCCCCCCGATGAGCAGTTCTTC CASSFIPPDEQFF
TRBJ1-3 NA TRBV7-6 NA TGTGCCAGCAGCTTAGCGTGGGTAGCTGGAAACACCATATATTTT CASSLAWVAGNTIYF
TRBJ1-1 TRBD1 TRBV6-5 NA TGTGCCAGCAGTCCGACAGGGGCCACTGAAGCTTTCTTT CASSPTGATEAFF
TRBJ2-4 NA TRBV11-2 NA TGTGCCAGCAGCCAATACAGGGTAGGAGGAAACATTCAGTACTTC CASSQYRVGGNIQYF
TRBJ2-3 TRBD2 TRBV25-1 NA TGTGCCAGCAGTGTTGCTAGCGGGACGCGCACAGATACGCAGTATTTT CASSVASGTRTDTQYF
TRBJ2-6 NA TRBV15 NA TGTGCCACCAGCACCTATAGACTAGCTGGGGCCAACGTCCTGACTTTC CATSTYRLAGANVLTF
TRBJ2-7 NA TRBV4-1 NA TGCGCCAGCAGCCAGCCTACCCACGCGGGCGCCTCCTACGAGCAGTACTTC CASSQPTHAGASYEQYF
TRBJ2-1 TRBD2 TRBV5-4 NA TGTGCCAGCAGCCCGGGGACTATTAATGAGCAGTTCTTC CASSPGTINEQFF
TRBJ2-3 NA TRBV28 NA TGTGCCAGCAGTTTAGGTGTCGGGAGCTTGAATACGCAGTATTTT CASSLGVGSLNTQYF
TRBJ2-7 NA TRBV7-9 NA TGTGCCAGCAGCCCCATGGTTTACGAGCAGTACTTC CASSPMVYEQYF
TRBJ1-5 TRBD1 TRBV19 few TGTGCCAGTATCCCGGGACAGGGCTATCAGCCCCAGCATTTT CASIPGQGYQPQHF
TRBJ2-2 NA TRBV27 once TGTGCCAGCAGTTTGGTCAACACCGGGGAGCTGTTTTTT CASSLVNTGELFF
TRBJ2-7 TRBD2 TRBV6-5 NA TGTGCCAGCAGTACCCAGCGGGAGGGCGACTACGAGCAGTACTTC CASSTQREGDYEQYF
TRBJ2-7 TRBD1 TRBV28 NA TGTGCCAGCAGCTACTGGGACAGTTCCTACGAGCAGTACTTC CASSYWDSSYEQYF
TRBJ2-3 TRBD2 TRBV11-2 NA TGTGCCAGCAGCTTAGTCCTGACTAGCCCCACAGATACGCAGTATTTT CASSLVLTSPTDTQYF
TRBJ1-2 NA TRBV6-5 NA TGTGCCAGCAGTTCCAGTGTCTATGGCTACACCTTC CASSSSVYGYTF
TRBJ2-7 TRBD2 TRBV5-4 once TGTGCCAGCAGCTTGGGTCCGGGACTAGTTGGGTACGAGCAGTACTTC CASSLGPGLVGYEQYF
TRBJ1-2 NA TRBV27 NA TGTGCCAGCAGTTTATTTTCCGGTCACTATGGCTACACCTTC CASSLFSGHYGYTF
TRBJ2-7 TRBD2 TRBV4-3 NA TGCGCCAGCAGCCAAGAGCGGGAGGGCCCACTCTCCTACGAGCAGTACTTC CASSQEREGPLSYEQYF
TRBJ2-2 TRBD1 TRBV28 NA TGTGCCAGCAGCACGGACAGGGGGGCCGGGGAGCTGTTTTTT CASSTDRGAGELFF
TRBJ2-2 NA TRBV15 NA TGTGCCACCTCCCAGCGTAGCACCGGGGAGCTGTTTTTT CATSQRSTGELFF